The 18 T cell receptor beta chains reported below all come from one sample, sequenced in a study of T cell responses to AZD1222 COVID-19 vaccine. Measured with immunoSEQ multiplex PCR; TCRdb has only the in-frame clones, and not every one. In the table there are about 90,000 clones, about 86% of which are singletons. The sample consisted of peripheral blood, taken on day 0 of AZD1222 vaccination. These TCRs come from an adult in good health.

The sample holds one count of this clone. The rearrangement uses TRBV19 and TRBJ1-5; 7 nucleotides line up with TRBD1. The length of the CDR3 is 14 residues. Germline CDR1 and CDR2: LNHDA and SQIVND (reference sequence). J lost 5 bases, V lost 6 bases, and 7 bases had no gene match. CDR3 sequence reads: CASRATGEDQPQHF. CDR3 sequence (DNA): TGTGCCAGTAGGGCAACAGGGGAAGATCAGCCCCAGCATTTT. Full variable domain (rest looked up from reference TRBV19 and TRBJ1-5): DGGITQSPKYLFRKEGQNVTLSCEQNLNHDAMYWYRQDPGQGLRLIYYSQIVNDFQKGDIAEGYSVSREKKESFPLTVTSAQKNPTAFYLCASRATGEDQPQHFGDGTRLSIL.

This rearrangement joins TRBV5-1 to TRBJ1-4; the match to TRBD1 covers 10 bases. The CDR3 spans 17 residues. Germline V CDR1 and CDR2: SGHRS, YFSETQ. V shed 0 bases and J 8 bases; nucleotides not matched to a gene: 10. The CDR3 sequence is CASSLAGGTGADEKLFF. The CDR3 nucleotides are TGCGCCAGCAGCTTGGCCGGTGGGACAGGGGCGGACGAAAAACTGTTTTTT.

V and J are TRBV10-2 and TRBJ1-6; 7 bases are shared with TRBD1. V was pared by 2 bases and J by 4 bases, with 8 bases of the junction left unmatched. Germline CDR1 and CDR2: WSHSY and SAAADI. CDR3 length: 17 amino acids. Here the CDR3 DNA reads TGCGCCAGCAGTGAGAGGGGGCAGGGCTCTTATAATTCACCCCTCCACTTT. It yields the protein CASSERGQGSYNSPLHF.

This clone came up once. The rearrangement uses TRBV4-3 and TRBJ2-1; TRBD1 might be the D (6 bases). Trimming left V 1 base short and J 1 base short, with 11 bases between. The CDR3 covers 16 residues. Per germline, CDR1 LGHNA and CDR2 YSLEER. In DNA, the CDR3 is TGCGCCAGCAGCCAAGGAATCAGGGGATCCTACAATGAGCAGTTCTTC. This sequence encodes CASSQGIRGSYNEQFF.

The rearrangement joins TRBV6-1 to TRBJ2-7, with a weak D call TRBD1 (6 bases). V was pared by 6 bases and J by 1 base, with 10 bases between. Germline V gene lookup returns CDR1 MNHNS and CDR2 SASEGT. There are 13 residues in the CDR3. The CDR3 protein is CASRGGQSYEQYF. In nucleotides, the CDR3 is TGTGCCAGCAGGGGCGGACAGTCCTACGAGCAGTACTTC.

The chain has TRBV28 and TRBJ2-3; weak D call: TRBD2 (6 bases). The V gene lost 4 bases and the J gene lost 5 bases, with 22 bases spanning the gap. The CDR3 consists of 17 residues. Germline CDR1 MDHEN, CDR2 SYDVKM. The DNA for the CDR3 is TGTGCCAGCAGTTCCACCGGGAGAAGTCAAACGGGAGATACGCAGTATTTT. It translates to CASSSTGRSQTGDTQYF.

The CDR3 nucleotides are TGTGCCAGCAGCCAAGGACAGGGCGGCTACACCTTC. This gives the protein CASSQGQGGYTF. The gene calls are TRBV3-1 (or the pseudogene TRBV3-2) and TRBJ1-2; TRBD1 agrees at 7 bases. This CDR3 has 12 amino acids. The germline CDR1 and CDR2 sequences are LGHDT and YNNKEL (reference sequence). The V gene end was trimmed by 1 base and the J gene end by 8 bases; junction bases not matched to a gene: 1.

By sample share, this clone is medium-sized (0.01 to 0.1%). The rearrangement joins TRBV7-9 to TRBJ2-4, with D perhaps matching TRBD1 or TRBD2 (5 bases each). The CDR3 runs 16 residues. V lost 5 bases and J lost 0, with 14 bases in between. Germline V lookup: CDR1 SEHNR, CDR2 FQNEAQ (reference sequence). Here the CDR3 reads CASSQPGDLAKNIQYF. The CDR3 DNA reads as TGTGCCAGCAGCCAGCCCGGGGACCTAGCCAAAAACATTCAGTACTTC. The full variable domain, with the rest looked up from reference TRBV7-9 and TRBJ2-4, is DTGVSQNPRHKITKRGQNVTFRCDPISEHNRLYWYRQTLGQGPEFLTYFQNEAQLEKSRLLSDRFSAERPKGSFSTLEIQRTEQGDSAMYLCASSQPGDLAKNIQYFGAGTRLSVL.

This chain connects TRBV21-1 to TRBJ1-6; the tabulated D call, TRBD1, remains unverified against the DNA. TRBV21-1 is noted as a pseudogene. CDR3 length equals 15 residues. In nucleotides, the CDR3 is TGTGCCAGCAAAGTGACAGGGGTCCAAAATTCACCCCTCCACTTT. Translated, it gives CASKVTGVQNSPLHF.

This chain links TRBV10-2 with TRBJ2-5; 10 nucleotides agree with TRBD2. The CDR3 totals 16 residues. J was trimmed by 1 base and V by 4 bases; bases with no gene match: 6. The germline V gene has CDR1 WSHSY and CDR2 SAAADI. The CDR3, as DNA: TGCGCCAGCAGTGGGGAAACTAGCGGGATCCAAGAGACCCAGTACTTC. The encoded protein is CASSGETSGIQETQYF.

The CDR3 DNA sequence: TGTGCCAGCAGTTACTCCGGGACAGGGGAGCACGAGCAGTACTTC. This translates into CASSYSGTGEHEQYF. This chain uses TRBV6-5 with TRBJ2-7; the match to TRBD1 covers 10 bases. The CDR3 totals 15 residues. The germline gives CDR1 MNHEY, CDR2 SVGAGI. V lost 0 bases to trimming and J lost 5 bases; unmatched junction nucleotides: 4.

The CDR3 DNA reads TGTGCCAGCAGCCTGGTCTTTGGGGGAGGAGAGACCCAGTACTTC. This encodes CASSLVFGGGETQYF. The chain recombines TRBV7-3 with TRBJ2-5; possibly TRBD2 for D (6 bases). CDR1 is SGHTA and CDR2 is FQGTGA in the germline V gene. Trimming left V 5 bases short and J 4 bases short, with 17 bases between. The CDR3 runs 15 residues.

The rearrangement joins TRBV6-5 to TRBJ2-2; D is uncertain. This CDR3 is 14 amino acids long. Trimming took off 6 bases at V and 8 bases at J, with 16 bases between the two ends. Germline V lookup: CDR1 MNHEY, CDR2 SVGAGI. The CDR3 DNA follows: TGTGCCAGCAGCCAGGTCACTCAGGCGGGGGAGCTGTTTTTT. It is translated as CASSQVTQAGELFF.

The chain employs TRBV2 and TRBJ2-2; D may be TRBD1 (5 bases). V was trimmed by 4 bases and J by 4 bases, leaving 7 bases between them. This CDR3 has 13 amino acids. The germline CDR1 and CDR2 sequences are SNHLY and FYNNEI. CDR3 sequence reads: CASSVRGTGELFF. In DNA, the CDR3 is TGTGCCAGCAGTGTTAGGGGCACCGGGGAGCTGTTTTTT.

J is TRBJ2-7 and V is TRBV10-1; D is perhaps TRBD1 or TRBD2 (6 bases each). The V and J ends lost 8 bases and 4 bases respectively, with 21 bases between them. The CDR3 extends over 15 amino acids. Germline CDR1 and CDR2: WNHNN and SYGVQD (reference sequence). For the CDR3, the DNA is TGCGCCAGCCTCACCGGGGGCCCGGGGGCGTACGAGCAGTACTTC. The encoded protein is CASLTGGPGAYEQYF.

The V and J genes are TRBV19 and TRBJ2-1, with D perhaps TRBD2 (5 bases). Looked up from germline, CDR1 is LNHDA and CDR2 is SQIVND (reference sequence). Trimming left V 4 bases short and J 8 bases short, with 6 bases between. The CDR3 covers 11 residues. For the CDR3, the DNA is TGTGCCAGTAGTAATAGCGATGAGCAGTTCTTC. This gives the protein CASSNSDEQFF.

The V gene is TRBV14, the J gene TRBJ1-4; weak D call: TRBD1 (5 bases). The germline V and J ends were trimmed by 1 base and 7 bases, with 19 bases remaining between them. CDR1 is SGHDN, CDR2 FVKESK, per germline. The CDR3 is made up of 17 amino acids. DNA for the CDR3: TGTGCCAGCAGCCAAGTCCCGGGCCAAGAGGGGAGTGAAAAACTGTTTTTT. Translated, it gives CASSQVPGQEGSEKLFF. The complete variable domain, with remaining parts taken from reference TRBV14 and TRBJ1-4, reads EAGVTQFPSHSVIEKGQTVTLRCDPISGHDNLYWYRRVMGKEIKFLLHFVKESKQDESGMPNNRFLAERTGGTYSTLKVQPAELEDSGVYFCASSQVPGQEGSEKLFFGSGTQLSVL.

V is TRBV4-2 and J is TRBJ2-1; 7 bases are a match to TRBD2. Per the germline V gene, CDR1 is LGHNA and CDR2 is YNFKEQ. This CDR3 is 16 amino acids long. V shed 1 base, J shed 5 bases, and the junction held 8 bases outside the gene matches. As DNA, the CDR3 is TGTGCCAGCAGCCAAGTGGGGGGGAGGGCCAACAATGAGCAGTTCTTC. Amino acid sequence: CASSQVGGRANNEQFF.